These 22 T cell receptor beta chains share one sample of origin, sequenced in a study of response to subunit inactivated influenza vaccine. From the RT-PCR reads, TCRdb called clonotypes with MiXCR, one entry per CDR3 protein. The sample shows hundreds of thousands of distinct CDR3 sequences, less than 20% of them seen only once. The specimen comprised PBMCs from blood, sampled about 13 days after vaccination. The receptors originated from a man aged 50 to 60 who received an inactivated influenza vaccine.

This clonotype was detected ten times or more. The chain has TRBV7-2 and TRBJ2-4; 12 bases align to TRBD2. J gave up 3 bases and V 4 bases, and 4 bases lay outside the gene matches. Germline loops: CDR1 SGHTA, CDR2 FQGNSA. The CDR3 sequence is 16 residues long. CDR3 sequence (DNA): TGTGCCAGCAGCTCGAGACTAGCGGGAGACAAAAACATTCAGTACTTC. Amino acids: CASSSRLAGDKNIQYF.

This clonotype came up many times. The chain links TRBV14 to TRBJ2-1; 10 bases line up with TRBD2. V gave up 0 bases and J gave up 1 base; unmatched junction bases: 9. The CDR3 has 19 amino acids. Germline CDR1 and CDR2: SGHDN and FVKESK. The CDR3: CASSQDPASGSASYNEQFF. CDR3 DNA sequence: TGTGCCAGCAGCCAAGATCCCGCTAGCGGGAGCGCTTCCTACAATGAGCAGTTCTTC. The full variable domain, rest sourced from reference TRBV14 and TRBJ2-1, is EAGVTQFPSHSVIEKGQTVTLRCDPISGHDNLYWYRRVMGKEIKFLLHFVKESKQDESGMPNNRFLAERTGGTYSTLKVQPAELEDSGVYFCASSQDPASGSASYNEQFFGPGTRLTVL.

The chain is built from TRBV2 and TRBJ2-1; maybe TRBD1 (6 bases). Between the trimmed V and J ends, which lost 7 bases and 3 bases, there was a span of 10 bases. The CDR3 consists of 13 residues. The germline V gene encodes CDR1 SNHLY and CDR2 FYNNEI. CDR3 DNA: TGTGCCAGCACTCGGGACAACTACAATGAGCAGTTCTTC. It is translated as CASTRDNYNEQFF.

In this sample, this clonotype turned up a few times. The CDR3 here is CASSQTTDSYEQYF. CDR3 DNA sequence: TGCGCCAGCAGCCAAACCACGGACAGCTACGAGCAGTACTTC. The gene calls are TRBV4-3 and TRBJ2-7; TRBD1 is a possible D gene (6 bases). CDR3 length: 14 residues. The V gene's germline CDR1 is LGHNA and CDR2 YSLEER. The V end was cut by 2 bases, the J end by 3 bases, with 11 bases between.

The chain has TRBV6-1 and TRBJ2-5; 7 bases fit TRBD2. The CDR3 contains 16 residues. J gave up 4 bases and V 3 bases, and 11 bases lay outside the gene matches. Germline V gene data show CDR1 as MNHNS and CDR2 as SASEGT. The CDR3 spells CASSDRGGGKGETQYF. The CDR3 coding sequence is TGTGCCAGCAGTGACCGCGGGGGAGGGAAGGGAGAGACCCAGTACTTC.

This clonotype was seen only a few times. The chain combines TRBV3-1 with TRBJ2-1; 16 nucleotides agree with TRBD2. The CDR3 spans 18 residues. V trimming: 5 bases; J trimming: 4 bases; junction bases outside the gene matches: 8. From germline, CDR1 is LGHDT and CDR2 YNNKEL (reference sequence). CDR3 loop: CASSAHPGLAGGYNEQFF. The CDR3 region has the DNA TGTGCCAGCAGCGCCCACCCGGGACTAGCGGGAGGGTACAATGAGCAGTTCTTC.

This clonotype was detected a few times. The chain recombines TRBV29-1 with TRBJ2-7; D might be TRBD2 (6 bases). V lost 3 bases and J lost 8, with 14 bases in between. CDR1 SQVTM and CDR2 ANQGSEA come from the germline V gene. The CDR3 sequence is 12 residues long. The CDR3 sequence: CSVDTDGGKQYF. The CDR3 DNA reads TGCAGCGTTGATACCGATGGCGGGAAGCAGTACTTC.

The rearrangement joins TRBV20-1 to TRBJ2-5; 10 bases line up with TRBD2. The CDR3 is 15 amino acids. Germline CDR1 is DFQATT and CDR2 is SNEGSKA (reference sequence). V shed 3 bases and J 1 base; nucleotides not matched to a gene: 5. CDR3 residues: CSASSSGGLQETQYF. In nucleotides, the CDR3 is TGCAGTGCTAGTTCTAGCGGGGGACTCCAAGAGACCCAGTACTTC.

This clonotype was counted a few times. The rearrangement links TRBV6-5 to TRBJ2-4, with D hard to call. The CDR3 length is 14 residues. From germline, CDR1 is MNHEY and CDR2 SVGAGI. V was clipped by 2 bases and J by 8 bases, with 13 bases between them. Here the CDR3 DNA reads TGTGCCAGCAGTTACAGGCAGGCTATGTACATTCAGTACTTC. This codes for CASSYRQAMYIQYF.

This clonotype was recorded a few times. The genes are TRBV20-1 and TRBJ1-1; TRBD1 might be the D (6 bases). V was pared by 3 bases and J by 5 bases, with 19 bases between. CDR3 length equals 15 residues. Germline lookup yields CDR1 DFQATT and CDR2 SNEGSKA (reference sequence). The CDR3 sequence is CSASIAGAPRTEAFF. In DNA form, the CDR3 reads TGCAGTGCTAGTATAGCAGGGGCACCAAGGACTGAAGCTTTCTTT.

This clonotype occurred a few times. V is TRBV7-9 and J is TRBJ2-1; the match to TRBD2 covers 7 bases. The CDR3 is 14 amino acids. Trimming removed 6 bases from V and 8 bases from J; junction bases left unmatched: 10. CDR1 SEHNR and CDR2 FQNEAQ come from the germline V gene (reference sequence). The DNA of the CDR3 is TGTGCCAGCAGTCGTCTGACGGGAGGCCATGAGCAGTTCTTC. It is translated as CASSRLTGGHEQFF. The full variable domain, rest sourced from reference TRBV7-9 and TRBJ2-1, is DTGVSQNPRHKITKRGQNVTFRCDPISEHNRLYWYRQTLGQGPEFLTYFQNEAQLEKSRLLSDRFSAERPKGSFSTLEIQRTEQGDSAMYLCASSRLTGGHEQFFGPGTRLTVL.

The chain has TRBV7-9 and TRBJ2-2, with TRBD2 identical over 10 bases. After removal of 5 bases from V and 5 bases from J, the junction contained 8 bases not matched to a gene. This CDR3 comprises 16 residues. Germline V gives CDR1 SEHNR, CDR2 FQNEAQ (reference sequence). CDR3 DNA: TGTGCCAGCAGCCTCAGCGGGAGGGCCAGGACCGGGGAGCTGTTTTTT. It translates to CASSLSGRARTGELFF. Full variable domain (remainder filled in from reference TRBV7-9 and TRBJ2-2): DTGVSQNPRHKITKRGQNVTFRCDPISEHNRLYWYRQTLGQGPEFLTYFQNEAQLEKSRLLSDRFSAERPKGSFSTLEIQRTEQGDSAMYLCASSLSGRARTGELFFGEGSRLTVL.

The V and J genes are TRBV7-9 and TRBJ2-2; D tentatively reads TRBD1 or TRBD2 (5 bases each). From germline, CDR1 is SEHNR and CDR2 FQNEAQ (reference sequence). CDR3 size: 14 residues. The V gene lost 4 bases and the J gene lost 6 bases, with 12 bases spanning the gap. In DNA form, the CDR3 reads TGTGCCAGCAGCTGGGACGGAATGTCCGGGGAGCTGTTTTTT. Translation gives CASSWDGMSGELFF. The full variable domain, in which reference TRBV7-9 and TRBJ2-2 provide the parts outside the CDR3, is DTGVSQNPRHKITKRGQNVTFRCDPISEHNRLYWYRQTLGQGPEFLTYFQNEAQLEKSRLLSDRFSAERPKGSFSTLEIQRTEQGDSAMYLCASSWDGMSGELFFGEGSRLTVL.

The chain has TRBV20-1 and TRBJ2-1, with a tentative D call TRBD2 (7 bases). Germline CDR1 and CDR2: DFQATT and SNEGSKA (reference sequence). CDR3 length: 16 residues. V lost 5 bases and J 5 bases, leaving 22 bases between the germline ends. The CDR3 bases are TGCAGTGCTCAGGGAGCAGCGGGAAGGGGGGACAATGAGCAGTTCTTC. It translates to CSAQGAAGRGDNEQFF.

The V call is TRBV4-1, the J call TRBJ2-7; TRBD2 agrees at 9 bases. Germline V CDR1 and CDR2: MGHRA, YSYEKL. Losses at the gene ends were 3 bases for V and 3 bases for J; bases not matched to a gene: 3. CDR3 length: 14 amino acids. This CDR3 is CASSHLAGYYEQYF. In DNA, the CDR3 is TGCGCCAGCAGCCACCTAGCGGGGTACTACGAGCAGTACTTC.

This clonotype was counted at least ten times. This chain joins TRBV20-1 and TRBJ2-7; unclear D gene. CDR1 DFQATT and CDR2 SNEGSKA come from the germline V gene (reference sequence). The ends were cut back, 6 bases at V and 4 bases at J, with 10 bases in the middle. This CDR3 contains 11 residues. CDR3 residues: CSAPEGYEQYF. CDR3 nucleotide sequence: TGCAGTGCCCCCGAAGGGTACGAGCAGTACTTC.

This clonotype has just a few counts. The CDR3 loop is CASRDRVEKLFF. The DNA for the CDR3 is TGTGCCAGCCGGGACAGGGTCGAAAAACTGTTTTTT. The chain couples TRBV25-1 to TRBJ1-4; 9 positions agree with TRBD1. V lost 8 bases and J lost 8; bases outside the gene matches: 3. The CDR3 consists of 12 residues. Germline V CDR1 and CDR2: MGHDK, SYGVNS.

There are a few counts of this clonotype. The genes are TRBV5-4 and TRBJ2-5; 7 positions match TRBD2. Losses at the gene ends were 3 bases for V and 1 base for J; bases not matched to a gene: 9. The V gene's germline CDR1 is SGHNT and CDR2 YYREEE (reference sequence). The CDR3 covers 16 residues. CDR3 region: CASSSATQRGQETQYF. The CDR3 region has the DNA TGTGCCAGCAGCTCCGCAACCCAGCGGGGCCAAGAGACCCAGTACTTC.

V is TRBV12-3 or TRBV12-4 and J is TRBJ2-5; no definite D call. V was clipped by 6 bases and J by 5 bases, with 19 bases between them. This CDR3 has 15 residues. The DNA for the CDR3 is TGTGCCAGCAGACGAGCAAGGGAACGTAGGGAGACCCAGTACTTC. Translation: CASRRARERRETQYF.

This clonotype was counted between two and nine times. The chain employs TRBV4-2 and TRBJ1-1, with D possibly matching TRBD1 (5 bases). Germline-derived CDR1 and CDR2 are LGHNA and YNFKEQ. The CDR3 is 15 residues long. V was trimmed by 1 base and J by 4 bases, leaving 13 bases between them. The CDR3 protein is CASSQGRGGGTEAFF. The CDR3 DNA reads TGTGCCAGCAGCCAAGGGCGGGGCGGTGGCACTGAAGCTTTCTTT.

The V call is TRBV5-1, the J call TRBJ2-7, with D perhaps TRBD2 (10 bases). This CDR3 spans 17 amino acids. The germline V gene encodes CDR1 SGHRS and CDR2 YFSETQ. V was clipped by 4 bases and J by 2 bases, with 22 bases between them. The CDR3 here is CASSPTGGLATTYEQYF. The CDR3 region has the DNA TGCGCCAGCAGCCCGACAGGGGGACTAGCGACGACCTACGAGCAGTACTTC.

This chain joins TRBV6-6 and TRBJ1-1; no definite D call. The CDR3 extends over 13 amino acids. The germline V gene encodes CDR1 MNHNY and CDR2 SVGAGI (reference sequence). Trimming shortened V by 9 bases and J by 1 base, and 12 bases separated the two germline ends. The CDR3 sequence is CASLQFANTEAFF. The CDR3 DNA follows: TGTGCCAGTTTACAGTTCGCGAACACTGAAGCTTTCTTT.